This T cell receptor beta chain stems from a study of T cells after yellow fever vaccination. Study details: SMART-Seq v4 Ultra Low Input served to prepare low-cell-number fractions.

There are 18 residues in the CDR3. The trim removed 1 base at V and 6 bases at J, leaving 8 bases unmatched. The germline gives CDR1 LGHNA, CDR2 YSLEER. This clonotype was counted at least ten times. The antigen is undetermined. TCRdb recomputed calls from the 5' RACE reads with MiXCR, one row per CDR3 protein. Of approximately 240,000 distinct CDR3 sequences detected, approximately 3.6% appear once; the ten largest clones hold approximately 18%. Findings of the study overall: Abundant clonotypes (contaminants from the bulk population) could be present in FACS-sorted repertoires. The booster saw the reappearance of most primary-vaccination clones (approximately 96% CD4, 88% CD8).

This TCR came from a man aged 18 to 29 who received the YFV17D yellow fever vaccine. V is TRBV4-3 and J is TRBJ2-1; 14 bases match TRBD2. Material: PBMCs, obtained 15 days after the yellow fever booster vaccination. CDR3 protein: CASSQVPGLAGGGNEQFF. The DNA for the CDR3 is TGCGCCAGCAGCCAAGTGCCAGGACTAGCGGGGGGAGGCAATGAGCAGTTCTTC.